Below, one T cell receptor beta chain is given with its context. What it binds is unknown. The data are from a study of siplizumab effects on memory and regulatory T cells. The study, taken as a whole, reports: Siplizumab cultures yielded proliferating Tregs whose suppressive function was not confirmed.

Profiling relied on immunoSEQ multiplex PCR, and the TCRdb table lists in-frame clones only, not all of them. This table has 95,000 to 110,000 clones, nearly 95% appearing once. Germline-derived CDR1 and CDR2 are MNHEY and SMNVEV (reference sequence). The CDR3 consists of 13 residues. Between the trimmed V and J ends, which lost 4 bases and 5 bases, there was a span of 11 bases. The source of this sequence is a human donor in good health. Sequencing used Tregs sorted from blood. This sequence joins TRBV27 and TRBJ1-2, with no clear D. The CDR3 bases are TGTGCCAGCAGTTCTCAGACGGGGTATGGCTACACCTTC. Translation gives CASSSQTGYGYTF.